This TCR beta chain was identified in a study of CXCR3-negative and CXCR3-positive naive CD8 T cells. Each TRB cDNA library was prepared by 5' RACE (with UMI labels). TCRdb reprocessed the 5' RACE reads, keeping one entry per CDR3 protein, no DNA. The sample totals about 150,000 distinct CDR3 sequences; its top ten clones hold just under 0.5%. Comment on this clonotype: The antigen is unknown.

Germline loops: CDR1 KGHSH, CDR2 LQKENI. This CDR3 has 16 residues. Study observations and caveats: Across naive subsets, surface CD5 expression was comparable, and TCR strength was inferred from properties of the TRB CDR3. More hydrophobic TRB CDR3s were found in CXCR3-positive naive cells than in CXCR3-negative naive cells. Naive CXCR3-positive and CXCR3-negative cells shared TRBV-TRBJ usage; memory cells diverged.

This clonotype originated in a human donor in good health. Some clones in this sample may be carry-over from other donors' samples. The sample comprised naive CXCR3+ CD8+ T cells from blood. Described subset: CD45RO-CCR7+CD27+CD95- naive CD8+ T cells expressing CXCR3 (TNR3+). The chain carries TRBV18 and TRBJ2-1; the D call from TCRdb, TRBD1, cannot be confirmed without DNA. The CDR3 protein is CASSPGATTSYNEQFF. Full variable domain (remainder filled in from reference TRBV18 and TRBJ2-1): NAGVMQNPRHLVRRRGQEARLRCSPMKGHSHVYWYRQLPEEGLKFMVYLQKENIIDESGMPKERFSAEFPKEGPSILRIQQVVRGDSAAYFCASSPGATTSYNEQFFGPGTRLTVL.